Below, one TCR beta chain is given with its context. No antigen is known for it. The data belong to a study of identical twins. In germline, CDR1 is MGHRA, CDR2 YSYEKL. The CDR3 has 17 residues. The V gene end was trimmed by 3 bases and the J gene end by 4 bases; junction bases not matched to a gene: 10. Study conclusions and caveats: High-abundance cord blood beta clonotypes had fewer insertions; memory repertoires showed none.

Each cDNA held unique molecular identifiers, and template switching gave it a universal primer site. TCRdb reanalysed the 5' RACE reads using MiXCR and keeps one entry per CDR3 protein. The table shows 1.5 million to 2 million distinct CDR3 sequences, with more than 30% occurring only once. This TCR derives from a newborn girl in good health. Sequencing was carried out using cord blood. J is TRBJ2-2 and V is TRBV4-1; TRBD2 matches at 8 bases. The CDR3 coding sequence is TGCGCCAGCAGCCATGTGGGTAGCGGGGAGTTCACCGGGGAGCTGTTTTTT. Its translation is CASSHVGSGEFTGELFF.